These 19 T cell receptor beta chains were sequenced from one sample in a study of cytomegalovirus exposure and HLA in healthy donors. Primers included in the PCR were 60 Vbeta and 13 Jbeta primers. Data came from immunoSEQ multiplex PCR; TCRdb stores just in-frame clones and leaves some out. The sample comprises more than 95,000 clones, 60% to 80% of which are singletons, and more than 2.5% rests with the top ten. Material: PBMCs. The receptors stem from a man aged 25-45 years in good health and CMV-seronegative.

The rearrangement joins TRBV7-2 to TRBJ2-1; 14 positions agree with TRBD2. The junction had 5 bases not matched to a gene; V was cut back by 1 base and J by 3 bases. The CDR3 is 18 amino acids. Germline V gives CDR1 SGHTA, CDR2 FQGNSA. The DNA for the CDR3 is TGTGCCAGCAGCTTAGAGGGGACTAGCGGGAGATTCTACAATGAGCAGTTCTTC. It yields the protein CASSLEGTSGRFYNEQFF.

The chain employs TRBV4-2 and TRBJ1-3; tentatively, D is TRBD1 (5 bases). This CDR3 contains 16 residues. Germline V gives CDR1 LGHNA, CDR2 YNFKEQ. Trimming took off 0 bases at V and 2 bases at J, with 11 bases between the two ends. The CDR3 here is CASSQEGRGPGNTIYF. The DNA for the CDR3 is TGTGCCAGCAGCCAAGAAGGGAGGGGCCCTGGAAACACCATATATTTT.

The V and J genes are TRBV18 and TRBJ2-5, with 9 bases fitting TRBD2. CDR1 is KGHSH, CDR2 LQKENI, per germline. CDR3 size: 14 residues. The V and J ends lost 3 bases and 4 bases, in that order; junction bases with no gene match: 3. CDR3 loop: CASSPEAGGETQYF. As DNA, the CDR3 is TGTGCCAGCTCACCGGAAGCGGGGGGAGAGACCCAGTACTTC.

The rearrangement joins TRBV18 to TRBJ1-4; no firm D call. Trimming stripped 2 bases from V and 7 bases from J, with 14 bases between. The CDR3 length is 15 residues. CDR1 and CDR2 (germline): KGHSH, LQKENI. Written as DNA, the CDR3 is TGTGCCAGCTCACCAAGTAGGCCTGGGAGTGAAAAACTGTTTTTT. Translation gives CASSPSRPGSEKLFF. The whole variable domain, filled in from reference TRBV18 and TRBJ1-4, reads NAGVMQNPRHLVRRRGQEARLRCSPMKGHSHVYWYRQLPEEGLKFMVYLQKENIIDESGMPKERFSAEFPKEGPSILRIQQVVRGDSAAYFCASSPSRPGSEKLFFGSGTQLSVL.

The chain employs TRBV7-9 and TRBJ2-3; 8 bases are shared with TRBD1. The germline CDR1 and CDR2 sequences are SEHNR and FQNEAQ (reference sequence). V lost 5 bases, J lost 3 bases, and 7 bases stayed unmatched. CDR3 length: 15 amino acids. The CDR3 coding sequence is TGTGCCAGCAGCGTAGACAGGGGAGGAACAGATACGCAGTATTTT. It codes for CASSVDRGGTDTQYF.

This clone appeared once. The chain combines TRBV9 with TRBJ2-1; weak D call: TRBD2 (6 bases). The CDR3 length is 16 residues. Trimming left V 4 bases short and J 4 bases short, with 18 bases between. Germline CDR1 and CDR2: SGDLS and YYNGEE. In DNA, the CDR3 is TGTGCCAGCAGCCCCCACGGGAGTGGTAAGTACAATGAGCAGTTCTTC. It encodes CASSPHGSGKYNEQFF.

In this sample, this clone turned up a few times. The CDR3 is CASSLGGGFYEQYF. The CDR3 nucleotides are TGTGCCAGCAGCTTAGGCGGCGGATTCTACGAGCAGTACTTC. This chain connects TRBV7-2 to TRBJ2-7; D call uncertain. V was trimmed by 1 base and J by 3 bases, leaving 10 bases between them. The CDR3 covers 14 residues. Germline-derived CDR1 and CDR2 are SGHTA and FQGNSA.

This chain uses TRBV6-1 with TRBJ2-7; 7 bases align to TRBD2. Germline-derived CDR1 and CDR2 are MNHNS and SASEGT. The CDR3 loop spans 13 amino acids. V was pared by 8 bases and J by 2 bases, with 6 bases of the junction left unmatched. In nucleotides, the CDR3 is TGTGCCAGCCGGCCCGGGGGGACCTACGAGCAGTACTTC. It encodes CASRPGGTYEQYF.

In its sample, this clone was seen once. The CDR3 DNA reads as TGTGCCAGTACCCTAGACAGTAGCACAGATACGCAGTATTTT. Translated, it gives CASTLDSSTDTQYF. V is TRBV19 and J is TRBJ2-3; D perhaps matches TRBD1 (5 bases). Germline V CDR1 and CDR2: LNHDA, SQIVND (reference sequence). V was trimmed by 7 bases and J by 0 bases, leaving 11 bases between them. The CDR3 is 14 residues long.

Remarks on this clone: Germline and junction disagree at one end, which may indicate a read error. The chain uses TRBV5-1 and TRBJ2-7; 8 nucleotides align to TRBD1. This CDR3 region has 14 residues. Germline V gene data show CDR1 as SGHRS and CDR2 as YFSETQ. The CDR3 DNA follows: TGCGCCGGCAGTCCCGACAGGGGTGGTGGGGAGCAGTACTTC. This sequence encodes CAGSPDRGGGEQYF.

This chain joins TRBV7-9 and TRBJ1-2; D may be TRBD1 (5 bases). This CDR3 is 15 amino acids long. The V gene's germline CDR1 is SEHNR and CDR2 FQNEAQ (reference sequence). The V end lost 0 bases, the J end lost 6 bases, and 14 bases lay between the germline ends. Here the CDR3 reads CASSLALPGSDGYTF. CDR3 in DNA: TGTGCCAGCAGCTTAGCGCTTCCAGGGTCGGATGGCTACACCTTC. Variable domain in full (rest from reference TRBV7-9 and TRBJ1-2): DTGVSQNPRHKITKRGQNVTFRCDPISEHNRLYWYRQTLGQGPEFLTYFQNEAQLEKSRLLSDRFSAERPKGSFSTLEIQRTEQGDSAMYLCASSLALPGSDGYTFGSGTRLTVV.

In nucleotides, the CDR3 is TGTGCCATCAGCGGACAGGGGAACACCTACGAGCAGTACTTC. Its protein product is CAISGQGNTYEQYF. The chain couples TRBV10-3 to TRBJ2-7, with 9 nucleotides matching TRBD1. V shed 6 bases and J 2 bases; nucleotides not matched to a gene: 5. Germline assignment: CDR1 ENHRY and CDR2 SYGVKD. The CDR3 is made up of 14 amino acids.

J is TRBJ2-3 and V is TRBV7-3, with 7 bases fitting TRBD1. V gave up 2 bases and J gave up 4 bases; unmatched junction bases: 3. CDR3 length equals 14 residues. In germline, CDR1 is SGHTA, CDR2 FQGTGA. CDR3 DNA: TGTGCCAGCAGCTTATCAGGACAGGCAGATACGCAGTATTTT. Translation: CASSLSGQADTQYF.

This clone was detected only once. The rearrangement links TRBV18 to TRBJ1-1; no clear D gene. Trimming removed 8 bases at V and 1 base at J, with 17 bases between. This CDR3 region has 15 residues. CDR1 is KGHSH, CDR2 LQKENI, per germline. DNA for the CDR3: TGTGCCAGCGCCCCCGGGTTGGGAGAGAACACTGAAGCTTTCTTT. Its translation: CASAPGLGENTEAFF.

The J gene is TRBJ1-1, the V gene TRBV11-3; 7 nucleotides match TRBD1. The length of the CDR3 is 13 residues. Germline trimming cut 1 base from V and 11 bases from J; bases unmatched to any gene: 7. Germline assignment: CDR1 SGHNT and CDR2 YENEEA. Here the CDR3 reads CASSLGQGLRAFF. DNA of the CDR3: TGTGCCAGCAGCTTAGGACAGGGTCTAAGGGCTTTCTTT.

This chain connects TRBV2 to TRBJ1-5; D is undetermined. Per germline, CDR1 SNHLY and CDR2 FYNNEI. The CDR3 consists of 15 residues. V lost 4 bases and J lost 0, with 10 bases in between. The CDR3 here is CASSVSSGSNQPQHF. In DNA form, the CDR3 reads TGTGCCAGCAGTGTGTCAAGCGGTAGCAATCAGCCCCAGCATTTT.

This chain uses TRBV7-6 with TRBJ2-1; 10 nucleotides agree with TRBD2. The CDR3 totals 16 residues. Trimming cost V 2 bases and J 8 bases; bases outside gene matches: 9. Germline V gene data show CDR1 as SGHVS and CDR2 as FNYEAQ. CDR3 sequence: CASSLHSGRAGDEQFF. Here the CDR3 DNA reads TGTGCCAGCAGCTTACACAGCGGGAGGGCAGGCGATGAGCAGTTCTTC.

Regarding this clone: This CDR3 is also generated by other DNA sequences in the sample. The CDR3 DNA reads as TGTGCCAGCAGCTCTCGACTGGAAAGCACAGATACGCAGTATTTT. Encoded protein: CASSSRLESTDTQYF. The chain combines TRBV7-9 with TRBJ2-3; D gene unclear. The CDR3 runs to 15 residues. Germline CDR1 is SEHNR and CDR2 is FQNEAQ (reference sequence). Trimming shortened V by 4 bases and J by 0 bases, and 11 bases separated the two germline ends.

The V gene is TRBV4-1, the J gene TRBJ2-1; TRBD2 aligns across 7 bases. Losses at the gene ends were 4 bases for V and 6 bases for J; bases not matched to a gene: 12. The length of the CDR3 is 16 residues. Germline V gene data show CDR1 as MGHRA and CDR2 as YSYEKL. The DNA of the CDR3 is TGCGCCAGCAGCCCTCGCGGACTAGTCACCCTCAATGAGCAGTTCTTC. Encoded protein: CASSPRGLVTLNEQFF.